This T cell receptor (beta chain) was recorded in a study of cytomegalovirus exposure and HLA in healthy donors. This PCR relied on a set of 60 Vbeta primers and 13 Jbeta primers. Libraries were prepared by immunoSEQ multiplex PCR; TCRdb keeps only in-frame clonotypes and omits some of them. The repertoire holds 170,000 or so clones, with approximately 80% as singletons. This CDR3 has 15 residues. V dropped 2 bases and J dropped 6 bases, with 15 bases sitting between them. Germline lookup yields CDR1 MDHEN and CDR2 SYDVKM. Sequencing was done on a sample of PBMCs. The chain has TRBV28 and TRBJ2-3; possibly TRBD1 for D (5 bases). The clonotype comes from a male donor in good health and CMV-seropositive. CDR3 in amino acids: CASSLVGALMDTQYF. CDR3 DNA: TGTGCCAGCAGTTTAGTTGGGGCTCTGATGGATACGCAGTATTTT.